These 2 T cell receptor beta chains came from one sample sequenced in a study of cytomegalovirus exposure and HLA in healthy donors. PCR primers comprised 60 Vbeta and 13 Jbeta primers. Libraries were prepared by immunoSEQ multiplex PCR; TCRdb keeps only in-frame clonotypes and omits some of them. The sample yields 200,000 to 250,000 clones, roughly 88% seen once. Sequencing was performed on PBMCs. Source of these receptors: a boy aged 2 to 9 in good health and CMV-seronegative.

The chain links TRBV9 to TRBJ1-3, with D hard to call. CDR1 is SGDLS, CDR2 YYNGEE, per germline. The CDR3 has 15 amino acids. V shed 3 bases and J shed 0 bases, with 10 bases lying between them. The CDR3 reads CASSDYTSSGNTIYF. In DNA, the CDR3 is TGTGCCAGCAGCGACTATACGAGCTCTGGAAACACCATATATTTT.

This clone has just one count. The chain links TRBV19 to TRBJ2-2, with D perhaps matching TRBD1 (6 bases). V was pared by 2 bases and J by 8 bases, with 9 bases between. CDR1 and CDR2 (germline): LNHDA, SQIVND (reference sequence). This CDR3 is built from 13 residues. The DNA of the CDR3 is TGTGCCAGTAGTATACAGGGGAGTGGGGAGCTGTTTTTT. This translates into CASSIQGSGELFF.